This T cell receptor beta chain comes out of a study of CD8 T cells in Susac syndrome (dated by TCRdb to the late 2010s). Concerning the study at large: Repertoire sequencing was used to test whether CD8+ T cell activation and differentiation in Susac syndrome was antigen driven.

RNA was extracted with the RNeasy kit and about 0.5 to 1 ug was reverse transcribed using random hexamers. The immunoSEQ multiplex PCR assay, covering 54 Vbeta and 13 Jbeta segments, was used to amplify TCR beta CDR3 regions. PCR amplification bias was corrected using a synthetic template baseline for primer optimization and computational correction. In the authors' own workflow: Reads were annotated to V, D and J genes according to IMGT and were analyzed with immunoSEQ Analyzer, with only productive sequences retained. Clonality was computed as one minus Shannon entropy normalized by log2 of the number of productive unique sequences. Public and private clones were assessed among the 100 most prevalent clones of each patient and control. Susac-specific clones were defined as absent from healthy and MS cohorts, some 1,000 published viral clones and other ImmuneACCESS disease sequences. The raw public data were reprocessed by TCRdb itself: fastp quality trimming at Q25, MiXCR clonotype calling, in-frame beta chains only. When rows share a CDR3 protein, they turn into one entry using the most common DNA and genes. TCRdb's processing, not the authors', yielded these V and J calls. This sample comprises a few hundred thousand distinct CDR3 sequences, about 92% of them detected only once. Jointly, the top ten make up more than 0.06% of the sample.

Peripheral blood CD8+ and CD4+ T cells from healthy donors, Susac syndrome patients and multiple sclerosis patients were profiled using high-throughput TCR beta sequencing. Multiple sclerosis controls were treatment-naive patients with stable or active relapsing-remitting disease fulfilling revised McDonald criteria. Bulk CD8+ and CD4+ T cells were purified magnetically by negative isolation, whereas CD8+ TEMRA cells were enriched by FACS. Blood was collected in EDTA tubes and processed within 24 hours, with PBMCs isolated through density gradient centrifugation. PBMCs intended for TCR sequencing were cryopreserved in liquid nitrogen and were subsequently thawed in a 37 degrees C water bath. The sorted or isolated CD4+, CD8+ and CD8+ TEMRA cells had a purity of 90% or higher. Study-level results and caveats: The number of individuals in the TCR sequencing and HLA analysis was acknowledged as relatively small.

Measured from the cysteine to the phenylalanine, the CDR3 is 14 residues long. The DNA shown is the 42-base CDR3, in frame from base 1. The germline V gene gives CDR1 as SGHTA and CDR2 as FQGNSA. V has 2 bases trimmed and J has 5 bases trimmed; junction bases matching no gene number 6. Comment on this clonotype: What this receptor recognizes is not known. One base away there is no much larger clone; base qualities are not given.

The material sequenced was CD4+ T cells from PBMCs. This clonotype originated in a human donor with multiple sclerosis. The sequence links TRBV7-2 to TRBJ2-7; the junction holds 7 bases that match TRBD2. The nucleotide sequence is given as TGTGCCAGCAGCTTAAGCGGGGAGCTCCACGAGCAGTACTTC. Translation gives CASSLSGELHEQYF.